A single TCR beta chain is shown here with its context. As yet, its antigen is unknown. The sample is drawn from a study of tumor-infiltrating lymphocytes in localized non-small cell lung cancer. Only in-frame clones appear in the TCRdb table, and some are missing; sequencing was by immunoSEQ multiplex PCR. The repertoire holds under 35,000 clones, roughly 88% seen once, with roughly 2% in the top ten. Notes on the study in general: Tumor T-cell fraction was not associated with recurrence-free survival.

CDR1 is SGHTA, CDR2 FQGNSA, per germline. CDR3 length: 13 residues. Trimming took 3 bases from V and 5 from J, leaving 9 bases between them. The V call is TRBV7-2, the J call TRBJ2-3, with no clear D. The origin of this receptor is a human donor with non-small cell lung cancer. Sequenced material: lung tumor tissue. CDR3 amino acids: CASSFTRVDTQYF. In DNA, the CDR3 is TGTGCCAGCAGCTTCACCAGAGTAGATACGCAGTATTTT.